Included here is one TCR beta chain sequence, with context. Its antigen is unidentified. The data are from a study of monozygotic twins with inflammatory bowel disease. Regarding the study as a whole: Healthy co-twins showed greater TCRbeta diversity (inverse Simpson) than IBD patients. Other individuals had fewer clonotypes in common with IBD patients than with healthy twins, especially with disease activity.

Every sample had its cDNA made across eight separate reactions. Template switching added UMIs carrying a 6-nucleotide sample barcode. TCRdb re-called the 5' RACE reads and shows each CDR3 protein once, DNA omitted. This sample's clone table lists approximately 380,000 distinct CDR3 sequences. This TCR came from a human donor with ulcerative colitis or Crohn's disease, or a healthy co-twin of an affected twin (not recorded which). The source material was blood.

The CDR3 loop reads CASSNGLAEYNEQFF. The chain is built from TRBV7-3 and TRBJ2-1; the D call of TRBD2 rests on TCRdb alone, since no DNA is present to check it. Germline values: CDR1 SGHTA, CDR2 FQGTGA. This CDR3 has 15 residues. The full variable domain, rest sourced from reference TRBV7-3 and TRBJ2-1, is GAGVSQTPSNKVTEKGKYVELRCDPISGHTALYWYRQSLGQGPEFLIYFQGTGAADDSGLPNDRFFAVRPEGSVSTLKIQRTERGDSAVYLCASSNGLAEYNEQFFGPGTRLTVL.